Below are 24 T cell receptor beta chains sequenced from a single sample in a study of CD4 and CD8 cells across lung adenocarcinoma regions. TCRdb used MiXCR to reprocess the PCR reads, holding one entry per CDR3 protein. The repertoire consists of around 15,000 distinct CDR3 sequences, with around 52% occurring once and the leading ten covering about 31%. Material for sequencing was CD8+ T cells from the center of a lung tumor. The receptors were gathered from a female donor with lung adenocarcinoma. The CD4 and CD8 labels of this study may be unreliable.

The rearrangement joins TRBV14 to TRBJ1-2; D not resolved. Trimming took 3 bases from V and 1 from J, leaving 6 bases between them. Germline V CDR1 and CDR2: SGHDN, FVKESK. The CDR3 has 13 amino acids. The CDR3 spells CASSQELNYGYTF. The CDR3 bases are TGTGCCAGCAGCCAGGAACTTAACTATGGCTACACCTTC.

Remarks on this clonotype: One end of the junction varies from germline; a read error may be responsible. The gene calls are TRBV4-1 and TRBJ2-3; TRBD2 aligns across 8 bases. This CDR3 region has 18 residues. In germline, CDR1 is MGHRA, CDR2 YSYEKL. Here the CDR3 reads CASSRGASGGRSTDTQYF. CDR3 DNA sequence: TGCGCCAGCAGCCGAGGGGCAAGCGGGGGCCGTAGCACAGATACGCAGTATTTC.

The chain employs TRBV6-1 and TRBJ2-1; the D is unclear. V was trimmed by 8 bases and J by 3 bases, leaving 14 bases between them. Germline V gene sequence: CDR1 MNHNS, CDR2 SASEGT. CDR3 length: 14 residues. CDR3 bases: TGTGCCAGCGGAACATCCGACCACTACAATGAGCAGTTCTTC. Its protein product is CASGTSDHYNEQFF.

Comments on this clonotype: The germline gene is not matched at one end of the junction; a read error may be the cause. V and J are TRBV6-1 and TRBJ2-3; 10 nucleotides line up with TRBD2. The CDR3 spans 16 residues. CDR1 MNHNS and CDR2 SASEGT come from the germline V gene. The CDR3 DNA is TGTGCCAGCAGGGCTAGCGGGGGCCGAGACACAGATACGCAGTATTTC. Amino acids: CASRASGGRDTDTQYF.

Points on this clonotype: Its ends do not fully match the called genes, so a read error is possible. This rearrangement joins TRBV10-2 to TRBJ2-2, with D perhaps given as TRBD1 or TRBD2 (5 bases each). The CDR3 runs to 15 residues. Germline CDR1 is WSHSY and CDR2 is SAAADI. CDR3 nucleotide sequence: TGCGCCAGCAGCTTGTGTAGCGCGGACACCGGGGAGCAGTTTTTT. It translates to CASSLCSADTGEQFF.

There are many counts of this clonotype. V gene TRBV9 combines with J gene TRBJ2-3; D may be TRBD1 (6 bases). Trimming left V 0 bases short and J 2 bases short, with 10 bases between. The V gene's germline CDR1 is SGDLS and CDR2 YYNGEE. The CDR3 length is 15 residues. CDR3 nucleotide sequence: TGTGCCAGCAGCGTAGGAACAGGGCCCACAGATACGCAGTATTTT. It translates to CASSVGTGPTDTQYF.

As to this clonotype: An end of the junction does not agree with germline; a read error may underlie this. The chain recombines TRBV6-2 or TRBV6-3 with TRBJ2-4, with D tentatively TRBD1 or TRBD2 (6 bases each). Germline-derived CDR1 and CDR2 are MNHEY and SVGEGT. The CDR3 has 18 residues. The CDR3 bases are TGTGCCAGCACGTGCAGGGGACTGGGGCGGTGGGGCAAAAACACTCAGTACTTC. Its protein is CASTCRGLGRWGKNTQYF.

This clonotype has just a few counts. The genes are TRBV6-1 and TRBJ2-1; D not certain. The V end lost 4 bases, the J end lost 5 bases, and 9 bases lay between the germline ends. Per germline, CDR1 MNHNS and CDR2 SASEGT. CDR3 size: 13 residues. The chain's CDR3 is CASSVVGDNEQFF. The DNA for the CDR3 is TGTGCCAGCAGTGTTGTTGGGGACAATGAGCAGTTCTTC.

With respect to this clonotype: The conserved closing phenylalanine or tryptophan is absent in this CDR3, likely reflecting a read error. This chain joins TRBV6-1 and TRBJ2-1, with 10 nucleotides matching TRBD2. Germline V gene sequence: CDR1 MNHNS, CDR2 SASEGT. This CDR3 spans 14 amino acids. With 7 bases clipped from V and 6 bases from J, the junction kept 6 bases outside the gene matches. CDR3 region: CASNLAGEANEQFC. CDR3 in DNA: TGTGCCAGCAACCTAGCGGGAGAGGCCAATGAGCAGTTCTGC.

A remark on this clonotype: At one end, the junction sequence differs from germline, possibly due to a read error. The chain combines TRBV6-1 with TRBJ2-3; TRBD1 is a possible D gene (5 bases). Germline V gene sequence: CDR1 MNHNS, CDR2 SASEGT. The CDR3 contains 16 residues. CDR3 region: CAGRDPPAVGTDTQYF. The CDR3 nucleotides are TGTGCCGGCAGGGATCCCCCGGCGGTGGGCACAGATACGCAGTATTTT.

This clonotype occurred many times. V gene TRBV6-5 combines with J gene TRBJ1-1; D gene uncertain. The germline V and J ends were trimmed by 4 bases and 1 base, with 7 bases remaining between them. Germline-derived CDR1 and CDR2 are MNHEY and SVGAGI. The length of the CDR3 is 13 residues. The CDR3 here is CASSSPGNTEAFF. Written as DNA, the CDR3 is TGTGCCAGCAGTTCGCCAGGGAACACTGAAGCTTTCTTT.

This clonotype appeared many times. J is TRBJ2-7 and V is TRBV3-1, with 10 positions matching TRBD1. Per the germline V gene, CDR1 is LGHDT and CDR2 is YNNKEL (reference sequence). V shed 4 bases and J 0 bases; nucleotides not matched to a gene: 15. The length of the CDR3 is 19 residues. CDR3 DNA: TGTGCCAGCAGCCCATGGGGGGACAGGGGTCCTAAAAGCTCCTACGAGCAGTACTTC. This encodes CASSPWGDRGPKSSYEQYF.

There are many counts of this clonotype. The chain has TRBV6-1 and TRBJ1-2; the D is unclear. Trimming took off 1 base at V and 6 bases at J, with 0 bases between the two ends. The CDR3 consists of 10 residues. Germline V lookup: CDR1 MNHNS, CDR2 SASEGT. CDR3 nucleotides: TGTGCCAGCAGTGAAGATGGCTACACCTTC. Amino acid sequence: CASSEDGYTF.

On this clonotype itself: At one end, the junction sequence differs from germline, possibly due to a read error. V and J are TRBV6-1 and TRBJ2-2; 7 bases match TRBD1. The V gene's germline CDR1 is MNHNS and CDR2 SASEGT. The CDR3 contains 14 residues. CDR3 loop: CASLEAVSTGALFF. In nucleotides, the CDR3 is TGTGCCAGCCTAGAGGCTGTGAGTACAGGGGCGCTGTTTTTT.

Details on this clonotype: At one end, the junction sequence differs from germline, possibly due to a read error. The chain carries TRBV6-1 and TRBJ2-4; either TRBD1 or TRBD2 may fit D (5 bases each). This CDR3 comprises 14 residues. Germline CDR1 is MNHNS and CDR2 is SASEGT. CDR3 bases: TGTGCCAGCCGATGGCGGTGGGGGAAAGATATGCAGTACTTT. It specifies CASRWRWGKDMQYF.

CDR3 sequence reads: CASSEGHLAKNIQYF. CDR3 in DNA: TGTGCCAGCAGTGAAGGGCATCTAGCCAAAAACATTCAGTACTTC. V usage is TRBV6-1 and J usage is TRBJ2-4; D remains ambiguous. Trimming removed 1 base from V and 0 bases from J, with 7 bases in between. The CDR3 covers 15 residues. Germline V gene lookup returns CDR1 MNHNS and CDR2 SASEGT.

The chain links TRBV6-1 to TRBJ2-7, with D perhaps TRBD1 (6 bases). This CDR3 is 13 amino acids long. Deletions cut 4 bases from V and 6 bases from J, with 13 bases between. Germline CDR1 is MNHNS and CDR2 is SASEGT. The CDR3 DNA follows: TGTGCCAGCAGTGTACAGGGTCATGGCGAGCAGTACTTC. It encodes CASSVQGHGEQYF.

In nucleotides, the CDR3 is TGTGCCAGCAGTACGTCTTGGGGAGATTATGGCTACACCTTC. Its protein is CASSTSWGDYGYTF. The J gene is TRBJ1-2, the V gene TRBV27; D unresolved. V lost 5 bases and J 5 bases, leaving 15 bases between the germline ends. CDR1 is MNHEY, CDR2 SMNVEV, per germline (reference sequence). CDR3 length: 14 amino acids.

This clonotype occurred once. The V and J genes are TRBV6-5 and TRBJ1-1; possibly TRBD1 for D (6 bases). Germline V CDR1 and CDR2: MNHEY, SVGAGI. V was pared by 0 bases and J by 5 bases, with 13 bases between. The CDR3 runs 15 residues. DNA for the CDR3: TGTGCCAGCAGTTACTCGAAGCGGGGGGCAACTGAAGCTTTCTTT. Translating gives CASSYSKRGATEAFF.

This clonotype has a count of ten or more. This chain joins TRBV6-1 and TRBJ2-7, with D maybe TRBD1 (6 bases). CDR1 and CDR2 from the germline V gene are MNHNS and SASEGT. The CDR3 consists of 16 residues. V was pared by 5 bases and J by 1 base, with 18 bases between. CDR3 nucleotide sequence: TGTGCCAGCAGTCCCCCGTACAGGGAGTGGTCCTACGAGCAGTACTTC. As protein: CASSPPYREWSYEQYF.

The chain joins TRBV25-1 to TRBJ2-3, with TRBD2 identical over 8 bases. Germline trimming cut 0 bases from V and 3 bases from J; bases unmatched to any gene: 2. Germline CDR1 reads MGHDK; CDR2 reads SYGVNS. This CDR3 is built from 15 residues. CDR3 loop: CASSEYKRETDTQYF. CDR3 bases: TGTGCCAGCAGTGAATACAAGCGGGAGACAGATACGCAGTATTTT.

As concerns this clonotype: One end of the junction varies from germline; a read error may be responsible. This chain uses TRBV6-5 with TRBJ2-3; D is perhaps TRBD2 (5 bases). From germline, CDR1 is MNHEY and CDR2 SVGAGI. This CDR3 has 15 residues. CDR3 amino acids: CARRFSGVSRDTQYF. In nucleotides, the CDR3 is TGTGCCAGGAGATTCTCCGGGGTGAGCAGAGATACGCAGTACTTT.

As concerns this clonotype: One end of the junction varies from germline; a read error may be responsible. This rearrangement joins TRBV6-1 to TRBJ2-3, with 7 bases lining up with TRBD2. CDR3 length equals 14 residues. Germline values: CDR1 MNHNS, CDR2 SASEGT. The CDR3 loop reads CASSGGGVPDTQYF. The CDR3 DNA follows: TGTGCGAGCAGTGGGGGGGGAGTCCCAGATACGCAGTATTTT.

At least ten counts were recorded for this clonotype. The rearrangement uses TRBV7-2 and TRBJ2-3; D is perhaps TRBD1 (5 bases). Looked up from germline, CDR1 is SGHTA and CDR2 is FQGNSA. The V end lost 1 base, the J end lost 2 bases, and 10 bases lay between the germline ends. This CDR3 is 15 amino acids long. DNA of the CDR3: TGTGCCAGCAGCTTAGAACAGGTGTACACAGATACGCAGTATTTT. It translates to CASSLEQVYTDTQYF.